These 21 T cell receptor beta chains were sequenced from one sample in a study of CD8 T cells in ankylosing spondylitis. TCRdb used MiXCR to reprocess the 5' RACE reads, holding one entry per CDR3 protein. Of roughly 250,000 distinct CDR3 sequences listed, roughly a tenth were seen once; the top ten hold 2.6%. The material sequenced was blood, either unsorted or a sorted T cell fraction (not recorded which). Every receptor here comes from a male donor with ankylosing spondylitis or in good health (not recorded which).

This clonotype was observed a handful of times. The chain has TRBV12-3 or TRBV12-4 and TRBJ2-2; TRBD2 agrees at 9 bases. This CDR3 has 15 residues. After removal of 6 bases from V and 7 bases from J, the junction contained 9 bases not matched to a gene. Here the CDR3 reads CASRQSSGGHGELFF. CDR3 nucleotide sequence: TGTGCCAGCAGACAAAGTAGCGGGGGTCACGGGGAGCTGTTTTTT.

The chain links TRBV6-1 to TRBJ1-1; 7 bases agree with TRBD1. Germline assignment: CDR1 MNHNS and CDR2 SASEGT. V gave up 6 bases and J gave up 3 bases; unmatched junction bases: 10. This CDR3 contains 15 residues. The CDR3 loop reads CASRPPGQLYTEAFF. CDR3 in DNA: TGTGCCAGCAGACCACCGGGACAGCTGTACACTGAAGCTTTCTTT.

This clonotype was recorded once. The genes are TRBV27 and TRBJ2-1; TRBD1 or TRBD2 may be the D gene (5 bases each). CDR1 and CDR2 from the germline V gene are MNHEY and SMNVEV (reference sequence). V lost 5 bases, J lost 13 bases, and 18 bases lay in between. CDR3 length equals 13 residues. Here the CDR3 DNA reads TGTGCCAGCAGTGGGACGGACAAATTGCCCCAGTTCTTC. Its translation: CASSGTDKLPQFF.

This chain connects TRBV4-2 to TRBJ2-1; maybe TRBD2 (5 bases). CDR1 and CDR2 (germline): LGHNA, YNFKEQ. This CDR3 contains 15 residues. Trimming cost V 4 bases and J 8 bases, with 18 bases left between them. As DNA, the CDR3 is TGTGCCAGCAGCCTTGGACGGCCGGGAACAGATGAGCAGTTCTTC. This encodes CASSLGRPGTDEQFF.

This clonotype was counted only a few times. The chain has TRBV4-1 and TRBJ2-1, with 7 bases lining up with TRBD2. The CDR3 totals 18 residues. CDR1 is MGHRA and CDR2 is YSYEKL in the germline V gene. Trimming took 0 bases from V and 6 from J; bases not matched to a gene: 14. CDR3 residues: CASSQDRRREKKGNEQFF. The CDR3 DNA is TGCGCCAGCAGCCAAGATAGAAGGCGGGAGAAAAAGGGCAATGAGCAGTTCTTC.

This clonotype was seen at least ten times. This chain connects TRBV19 to TRBJ1-1; perhaps TRBD1 as D (6 bases). V lost 2 bases and J lost 3, with 16 bases in between. The germline gives CDR1 LNHDA, CDR2 SQIVND (reference sequence). The CDR3 has 16 residues. In DNA form, the CDR3 reads TGTGCCAGTAGTATACTCCGGGACACGGTGGACACTGAAGCTTTCTTT. This translates into CASSILRDTVDTEAFF.

This chain uses TRBV6-1 with TRBJ2-1, with 8 nucleotides matching TRBD1. Looked up from germline, CDR1 is MNHNS and CDR2 is SASEGT. There are 13 residues in the CDR3. After removal of 4 bases from V and 7 bases from J, the junction contained 3 bases not matched to a gene. CDR3 DNA sequence: TGTGCCAGCAGTGGTCGACAGGGGAATGAGCAGTTCTTC. Protein: CASSGRQGNEQFF.

As concerns this clonotype: One end of the junction is discordant with germline, which a read error may explain. J is TRBJ2-3 and V is TRBV4-1; D unclear. This CDR3 is 14 amino acids long. Germline CDR1 MGHRA, CDR2 YSYEKL. The CDR3 coding sequence is TGCACCAGCAGCCAAGATTTCCGCCCAGATACGCAGTATTTT. It translates to CTSSQDFRPDTQYF.

This clonotype has a count of ten or more. V is TRBV5-1 and J is TRBJ2-5; D is ambiguous. CDR1 is SGHRS and CDR2 is YFSETQ in the germline V gene. V shed 5 bases and J shed 4 bases, with 9 bases lying between them. The CDR3 is made up of 12 amino acids. CDR3 in amino acids: CASRTSGETQYF. CDR3 DNA sequence: TGCGCCAGCAGGACATCTGGAGAGACCCAGTACTTC. Full variable domain (outside the CDR3, taken from reference TRBV5-1 and TRBJ2-5): KAGVTQTPRYLIKTRGQQVTLSCSPISGHRSVSWYQQTPGQGLQFLFEYFSETQRNKGNFPGRFSGRQFSNSRSEMNVSTLELGDSALYLCASRTSGETQYFGPGTRLLVL.

This clonotype was detected many times. The chain combines TRBV5-6 with TRBJ2-2; a weak D match, TRBD1 (6 bases). The V gene lost 0 bases and the J gene lost 1 base, with 7 bases spanning the gap. The CDR3 consists of 15 residues. Germline V lookup: CDR1 SGHDT, CDR2 YYEEEE. Here the CDR3 reads CASSLEQGNTGELFF. The CDR3 DNA follows: TGTGCCAGCAGCTTGGAACAGGGGAACACCGGGGAGCTGTTTTTT.

This clonotype was counted a few times. The chain couples TRBV20-1 to TRBJ1-1; unclear D gene. CDR3 length: 12 residues. Deletions cut 6 bases from V and 6 bases from J, with 14 bases between. The germline V gene encodes CDR1 DFQATT and CDR2 SNEGSKA (reference sequence). In nucleotides, the CDR3 is TGCAGTGCGCGGCCCGGGGTTCCTGAAGCTTTCTTT. Translating gives CSARPGVPEAFF.

This clonotype was seen ten or more times. This chain uses TRBV20-1 with TRBJ2-1; 8 bases align to TRBD2. This CDR3 is 13 amino acids long. Germline CDR1 is DFQATT and CDR2 is SNEGSKA (reference sequence). Trimming removed 0 bases from V and 15 bases from J; junction bases left unmatched: 10. The DNA of the CDR3 is TGCAGTGCTAGAGAAGCGTGGGCGGGAGGTTGGTTCTTC. It yields the protein CSAREAWAGGWFF.

This clonotype was observed a few times. The CDR3 is CASSLGWGNTQYF. DNA for the CDR3: TGTGCCAGCAGCTTAGGTTGGGGAAATACGCAGTATTTT. The chain is built from TRBV7-2 and TRBJ2-3; D is undetermined. Germline CDR1 and CDR2: SGHTA and FQGNSA. This CDR3 has 13 residues. V lost 1 base and J 7 bases, leaving 9 bases between the germline ends.

The table lists this clonotype with many counts. V is TRBV20-1 and J is TRBJ2-3; no definite D call. Germline V gene data show CDR1 as DFQATT and CDR2 as SNEGSKA (reference sequence). Between the trimmed V and J ends, which lost 5 bases and 0 bases, there was a span of 9 bases. The CDR3 has 13 amino acids. Here the CDR3 reads CSAGIRSTDTQYF. The CDR3 DNA reads TGCAGTGCTGGGATCCGGAGCACAGATACGCAGTATTTT.

In this sample, this clonotype turned up many times. The rearrangement links TRBV9 to TRBJ1-1, with TRBD1 as a possible D gene (6 bases). CDR3 length: 15 amino acids. Trimming took 3 bases from V and 3 from J, leaving 15 bases between them. The germline gives CDR1 SGDLS, CDR2 YYNGEE. The CDR3 bases are TGTGCCAGCAGCGCCCGCGGGGGGCAGGACACTGAAGCTTTCTTT. Protein product: CASSARGGQDTEAFF.

The V and J genes are TRBV7-2 and TRBJ2-3; 7 nucleotides align to TRBD2. Germline V gene data show CDR1 as SGHTA and CDR2 as FQGNSA. V shed 5 bases and J 6 bases; nucleotides not matched to a gene: 11. This CDR3 has 15 residues. The CDR3 DNA sequence: TGTGCCAGCAGCCTTTCTGGGGGGGGACGGGATACGCAGTATTTT. Amino acids: CASSLSGGGRDTQYF.

This clonotype occurred many times. This chain links TRBV6-5 with TRBJ1-2, with 11 bases identical to TRBD1. This CDR3 has 16 amino acids. J gave up 3 bases and V 4 bases, and 7 bases lay outside the gene matches. Per the germline V gene, CDR1 is MNHEY and CDR2 is SVGAGI. CDR3 in amino acids: CASSSSGTGGYYGYTF. The CDR3 region has the DNA TGTGCCAGCAGTTCCTCCGGGACAGGGGGATACTATGGCTACACCTTC.

This clonotype was recorded at least ten times. This sequence joins TRBV10-3 and TRBJ2-3; 12 nucleotides match TRBD2. The CDR3 length is 16 residues. Germline CDR1 is ENHRY and CDR2 is SYGVKD. The V gene end was trimmed by 5 bases and the J gene end by 3 bases; junction bases not matched to a gene: 6. Here the CDR3 DNA reads TGTGCCATCAGTCTAGCGGGAGGGCAGGTGACAGATACGCAGTATTTT. This gives the protein CAISLAGGQVTDTQYF.

The chain employs TRBV7-2 and TRBJ2-1, with 8 bases that match TRBD1. The CDR3 is 15 amino acids. The J segment lost 7 bases and the V segment lost 2 bases, leaving 7 bases of the junction unmatched. Germline V gene data show CDR1 as SGHTA and CDR2 as FQGNSA. The CDR3 sequence: CASSLQGAILNEQFF. The DNA of the CDR3 is TGTGCCAGCAGCTTACAGGGGGCGATTTTGAATGAGCAGTTCTTC.

This clonotype showed up many times. The chain links TRBV24-1 to TRBJ2-1; 11 bases fit TRBD2. The CDR3 is 17 residues long. Trimming took 4 bases from V and 4 from J; bases not matched to a gene: 8. The germline CDR1 and CDR2 sequences are KGHDR and SFDVKD. The CDR3 DNA follows: TGTGCCACCAGTGACTCAACCGGGACTAGCGGTTACAATGAGCAGTTCTTC. Translated, it gives CATSDSTGTSGYNEQFF.

This clonotype was counted at least ten times. The rearrangement links TRBV12-3 or TRBV12-4 to TRBJ2-5; D is ambiguous. The V end was cut by 3 bases, the J end by 2 bases, with 7 bases between. This CDR3 spans 13 amino acids. CDR3 bases: TGTGCCAGCAGTTTGTTGGCTCAAGAGACCCAGTACTTC. This codes for CASSLLAQETQYF.